Listed below are T cell receptor beta chains from one sample, sequenced in a study of blood T cells in healthy people across ages. TCRdb reanalysed the 5' RACE reads using MiXCR and keeps one entry per CDR3 protein. The top ten clones hold approximately 22% of a sample with 1.8 million or so distinct CDR3 sequences, around 42% of them seen once. The specimen was blood. The receptors were sampled from a human donor in good health. CDR3s include the opening cysteine and the closing phenylalanine or tryptophan. D genes are given only for firm matches. Clone size, where shown, is once, few, many, or a class for clones that have expanded.

v_call	clone_size	d_call	j_call	cdr3_aa	cdr3_nt
TRBV7-7	.	.	TRBJ2-7	CASSTGPDYEQYF	TGTGCCAGCAGCACCGGGCCCGACTACGAGCAGTACTTC
TRBV4-2	.	.	TRBJ2-7	CASSQGPTGIEQYF	TGTGCCAGCAGCCAAGGGCCCACAGGCATCGAGCAGTACTTC
TRBV6-4	.	.	TRBJ2-1	CASSPGHLYDHNEQFF	TGTGCCAGCAGTCCGGGACACCTATATGATCACAATGAGCAGTTCTTC
TRBV5-1	.	TRBD2	TRBJ2-1	CASSLDVGRAPLSYNEQFF	TGCGCCAGCAGCTTGGACGTCGGGAGGGCGCCACTCTCCTACAATGAGCAGTTCTTC
TRBV12-3/TRBV12-4	many	.	TRBJ2-7	CASSYGTVLYEQYF	TGTGCCAGCAGTTACGGGACGGTGCTCTACGAGCAGTACTTC
TRBV25-1	.	.	TRBJ2-3	CASSDPRFNLLGNTQYF	TGTGCCAGCAGTGACCCCCGTTTCAACCTGTTAGGTAATACGCAGTATTTT
TRBV6-1	.	.	TRBJ1-1	CASSDRAAKRTEAFF	TGTGCCAGCAGTGATCGGGCAGCCAAGAGGACTGAAGCTTTCTTT
TRBV5-1	.	.	TRBJ1-1	CASSLGAGNKGEAFF	TGCGCCAGCAGCTTGGGGGCGGGGAACAAGGGAGAAGCTTTCTTT
TRBV6-1	.	TRBD1	TRBJ1-1	CASREYSWNRGPGTEAFF	TGTGCCAGCAGAGAATACTCCTGGAATAGGGGGCCGGGAACTGAAGCTTTCTTT
TRBV7-9	.	.	TRBJ2-3	CASSLALGEDSTDTQYF	TGTGCCAGCAGCTTAGCGCTGGGAGAAGACAGCACAGATACGCAGTATTTT
TRBV24-1	.	TRBD2	TRBJ2-1	CATSWGGGNEQFF	TGTGCCACCAGTTGGGGGGGGGGCAATGAGCAGTTCTTC
TRBV20-1	.	.	TRBJ2-7	CSAIGIYEQYF	TGCAGTGCTATAGGGATCTACGAGCAGTACTTC
TRBV7-2	.	TRBD1	TRBJ2-5	CASSARTGLQETQYF	TGTGCCAGCAGCGCAAGGACAGGGCTCCAAGAGACCCAGTACTTC
TRBV6-2/TRBV6-3	few	.	TRBJ1-5	CASSYLLWAGRYQPQHF	TGTGCCAGCAGTTATCTGCTCTGGGCAGGCAGATATCAGCCCCAGCATTTT
TRBV19	once	.	TRBJ1-2	CAGTPTENYGYTF	TGTGCCGGGACTCCGACAGAGAACTATGGCTACACCTTC
TRBV9	.	.	TRBJ1-1	CASSVEKGPYTEAFF	TGTGCCAGCAGCGTAGAAAAAGGGCCCTACACTGAAGCTTTCTTT
TRBV6-5	.	.	TRBJ2-7	CASSRGTRYEQYF	TGTGCCAGCAGTCGGGGGACAAGGTACGAGCAGTACTTC
TRBV7-9	many	TRBD1	TRBJ2-2	CASSLRQGGTGELFF	TGTGCCAGCAGCTTAAGACAGGGTGGAACCGGGGAGCTGTTTTTT
TRBV20-1	many	.	TRBJ2-6	CSARDFEAGANVLTF	TGCAGTGCTAGAGATTTCGAGGCTGGGGCCAACGTCCTGACTTTC
TRBV9	few	TRBD2	TRBJ2-5	CASSTSGVLQETQYF	TGTGCCAGCTCGACTAGCGGGGTTTTACAAGAGACCCAGTACTTC
TRBV6-6	.	.	TRBJ1-2	CASSYHGTPANYGYTF	TGTGCCAGCAGTTACCACGGGACACCTGCTAACTATGGCTACACCTTC
TRBV2	.	.	TRBJ1-4	CASSEGNSYPEKLFF	TGTGCCAGCAGTGAAGGCAACAGCTATCCTGAAAAACTGTTTTTT
TRBV25-1	.	.	TRBJ1-1	CASSEGITEAFF	TGTGCCAGCAGTGAGGGAATCACTGAAGCTTTCTTT
TRBV20-1	many	TRBD1	TRBJ2-7	CSAMGRQGPSYEQYF	TGCAGTGCTATGGGACGACAGGGGCCCTCCTACGAGCAGTACTTC
TRBV4-3	many	.	TRBJ2-5	CASSLEGGGTQYF	TGCGCCAGCAGCCTGGAGGGTGGAGGGACCCAGTACTTC
TRBV6-4	many	.	TRBJ2-6	CASSEKTQGTGANVLTF	TGTGCCAGCAGTGAAAAAACCCAGGGGACTGGGGCCAACGTCCTGACTTTC
TRBV29-1	few	.	TRBJ2-1	CSVDGDGYSYNEQFF	TGCAGCGTTGACGGGGACGGCTACTCCTACAATGAGCAGTTCTTC
TRBV11-2	.	.	TRBJ1-4	CASSLYAQFRANEKLFF	TGTGCCAGCAGCTTATACGCTCAGTTCAGAGCTAATGAAAAACTGTTTTTT
TRBV6-5	.	.	TRBJ2-5	CASSYSPRGAVGETQYF	TGTGCCAGCAGTTACTCTCCCCGGGGGGCCGTCGGAGAGACCCAGTACTTC
TRBV20-1	few	TRBD1	TRBJ2-3	CSAIGQGGWGTDTQYF	TGCAGTGCCATAGGACAGGGGGGTTGGGGCACAGATACGCAGTATTTT
TRBV20-1	.	TRBD1	TRBJ1-2	CSVSPQGNGYTF	TGCAGTGTCTCACCACAGGGGAATGGCTACACCTTC
TRBV7-2	few	.	TRBJ2-1	CASSLRVNDEQFF	TGTGCCAGCAGCTTGAGAGTGAACGATGAGCAGTTCTTC
TRBV2	few	.	TRBJ2-3	CASSLLFVDTQYF	TGTGCCAGCAGTCTGTTGTTTGTGGATACGCAGTATTTT
TRBV10-3	.	TRBD1	TRBJ2-1	CAISESRQGYNEQFF	TGTGCCATCAGTGAGTCGAGACAGGGGTACAATGAGCAGTTCTTC
TRBV7-2	.	.	TRBJ2-3	CASSLVATGDTQYF	TGTGCCAGCAGCTTAGTAGCGACGGGGGATACGCAGTATTTT
TRBV11-2	.	TRBD2	TRBJ2-1	CASSMSGGSYNEQFF	TGTGCCAGCAGCATGAGCGGGGGTTCCTACAATGAGCAGTTCTTC
TRBV28	.	TRBD2	TRBJ2-7	CASSRGLVSYEQYF	TGTGCCAGCAGTCGGGGACTAGTTTCATACGAGCAGTACTTC
TRBV6-2/TRBV6-3	.	.	TRBJ2-5	CASRTTDRTQYF	TGTGCCAGCAGAACGACGGACAGAACCCAGTACTTC
TRBV20-1	once	.	TRBJ1-1	CSARNARVEDTEAFF	TGCAGTGCTAGAAACGCCAGGGTAGAGGACACTGAAGCTTTCTTT